This section outlines one TCR beta chain sequence together with its context. This sample stems from a study of sequential checkpoint blockade in melanoma. Study-wide context: Both treatment sequences were followed by maintenance nivolumab.

The method was immunoSEQ multiplex PCR; TCRdb's version includes in-frame clones alone and lacks a portion of them. The sample records roughly 5,100 clones, 60% to 80% being singletons. This sample's treatment: randomized to nivolumab then ipilimumab (arm A) or the reverse (arm B). None of the patients previously received DNA-damaging chemotherapy. Sorted cells were live CD3+CD8+, lacking CD19 and CD56, from PBMCs. Trimming cost V 1 base and J 4 bases, with 13 bases left between them. The CDR3 is 16 amino acids. Germline V CDR1 and CDR2: MGHRA, YSYEKL. The material was CD8+ T cells sorted from blood (inferred from file names), obtained from a patient given nivolumab and ipilimumab in sequence. This receptor was identified in a human donor with melanoma. The gene calls are TRBV4-1 and TRBJ1-4; perhaps TRBD1 as D (5 bases). In nucleotides, the CDR3 is TGCGCCAGCAGCCAAGGTTCCGGGGGACTTAATGAAAAACTGTTTTTT. Translated: CASSQGSGGLNEKLFF.